The entry below describes one TCR beta chain. No antigen is known for it. No base quality values were provided; no much bigger clone lies one nucleotide off. The sample's time point, from its label and the paper: about 28 days (+/-7) after the second vaccine dose. AZD1222 recipients given second doses at about 4 weeks or at about 12 weeks were pooled, since spike-specific TCR depth and breadth were not found to differ between the two schedules. Samples from vaccinated people were obtained from the UK trials COV001 and COV002, which included a single-blind randomized controlled phase 2/3 trial of AZD1222 (ChAdOx1 nCoV-19) in healthy adults. Trial participant PBMC samples were collected at day 0 and day 28 after the second dose for TCRbeta chain sequencing. This entry belongs to a study of T cell responses to AZD1222 COVID-19 vaccine (dated by TCRdb to the early 2020s). Regarding the research as a whole: A total of around 240 trial participants underwent TCR sequencing, of whom about 200 had received two doses of AZD1222 and 26 had received two doses of the MenACWY control vaccine. Enrollment into the trials was organized by age into subgroups of 18-55, 56-69 and 70-plus years, and those subgroups contained roughly 140, 27 and 60 TCR-sequenced participants, respectively. Broader findings and caveats from the paper: Conclusions about previously exposed vaccinees were limited because only a handful of AZD1222 recipients were SARS-CoV-2 seropositive at baseline. Spike-specific TCR breadth and depth rose significantly after two AZD1222 doses compared with day 0 and with MenACWY recipients. In the small 56-69-year group, the increase in depth fell short of significance, most likely because of low power. The vaccine-associated CD4 TCRs covered the entire spike protein, and the dominant responses fell in regions 160-218 and 743-854. Most participants were white British and females outnumbered males, and the authors suggested that clonal diversity may have been underestimated. Reportedly, almost half of the unique spike-specific TCRs recognized epitopes lying outside the regions that are mutated in the B.1.351 and B.1.1.7 variants. Because no day 14 peak-response samples were available, the repertoires could be characterized only after the peak T cell response.

The CDR3 regions of human TCRbeta chains were analyzed by immunosequencing. Regarding the original processing steps: TCRs in the repertoires were matched against a reference library of SARS-CoV-2-specific TCRs that had been generated with the MIRA antigen-specificity platform. Breadth was defined as the fraction of unique TCRs that were SARS-CoV-2-associated, and depth was defined as the fraction of total T cells that were SARS-CoV-2-associated. Using the MIRA data, each spike-specific TCR was assigned both to the spike region to which the TCR was reactive and to a CD4 or CD8 class. Log10-transformed breadth and depth values were compared by one-way ANOVA with Sidak's multiple comparisons tests. TCRdb holds this immuneACCESS table with in-frame rearrangements only. Some clones are missing; in checked studies, unresolved V genes explain under half, and the rest has no known cause. Clonal size and the V and J genes are those of that table, whereas D and trimming came from the DNA. The sample has 190,000 or so clones on record, under 95% of them singletons. The ten largest make up about 1% of the sample.

Sequenced here: peripheral blood, sampled 28 days after the second AZD1222 dose. This sequence was found in an adult who received the AZD1222 COVID-19 vaccine.

The CDR3 region: CASSPGPGGNTIYF. The nucleotide sequence reads TGTGCCAGCAGCCCGGGGCCGGGGGGAAACACCATATATTTT. The chain couples TRBV13 to TRBJ1-3; TRBD1 could be the D gene, as 5 bases match. CDR1 and CDR2, looked up from the germline V gene (reference sequence), are PRHDT and FYEKMQ. Counted from cysteine to phenylalanine, this CDR3 has 14 amino acids. This entry keeps only the CDR3 DNA: 42 bases, framed from base 1. V gives up 5 bases and J gives up 4 bases, and the segment between their germline ends measures 12 bases.